This entry is about one T cell receptor (beta chain). Antigen specificity is unknown. The data belong to a study of cytomegalovirus exposure and HLA in healthy donors. Points from the study as a whole: Cytomegalovirus status was reportedly diagnosed by the classifier with high specificity and sensitivity. For most TCR beta V segments, an earlier analysis put the productive rate at about 87% or about 30% of the time. At a 0.05 false discovery rate, a later analysis found 15,000 to 20,000 TCR beta sequences to be associated with HLA alleles. Some TCR beta chains (roughly 160 of them) were listed as cytomegalovirus-associated.

It was with 60 Vbeta and 13 Jbeta primers that the PCR ran. Some clones are missing from TCRdb's copy, which holds only in-frame ones; the method was immunoSEQ multiplex PCR. The data hold 250,000 or so clones, with around 90% observed a single time. The junction had 7 bases not matched to a gene; V was cut back by 9 bases and J by 3 bases. CDR1 WNHNN and CDR2 SYGVQD come from the germline V gene (reference sequence). The CDR3 length is 14 residues. This TCR derives from a girl under 10 years old in good health and CMV-seronegative. Sequencing was carried out using PBMCs. The gene calls are TRBV10-1 and TRBJ2-3; TRBD1 matches at 9 bases. The CDR3 spells CARFDRGRTDTQYF. Here the CDR3 DNA reads TGCGCCAGGTTCGACAGGGGGAGGACAGATACGCAGTATTTT.